This TCR beta chain was sequenced in a study of T cell repertoires in cytomegalovirus infection. On the study more broadly: Both recently identified HLA-C-restricted and well-studied HLA-B-restricted CMV epitopes were used in the study. Public signatures in TCR beta pointed to CMV infection and matching HLA type.

TCRdb re-derived calls from the reads in MiXCR, one entry per CDR3 protein. Seen here are about 480,000 distinct CDR3 sequences, 33% observed once, and the top ten hold 17%. V gave up 7 bases and J gave up 0 bases, with 13 bases separating them. This CDR3 contains 15 residues. This clonotype was counted between two and nine times. Its antigen is currently unknown. The specimen was cultured PBMCs, collected from culture after CMV antigen stimulation. The V and J genes are TRBV12-3 or TRBV12-4 and TRBJ2-4, with D possibly matching TRBD2 (6 bases). The sequence came from a human donor in good health (CMV status not recorded). Some clones in this sample may be carry-over from other donors' samples. The chain's CDR3 is CASMSSALAKNIQYF. In nucleotides, the CDR3 is TGTGCCAGCATGTCTAGCGCTTTAGCCAAAAACATTCAGTACTTC.